One sample yielded the 17 T cell receptor beta chains listed below, sequenced in a study of vaccination and CD4 T cells after COVID-19. Their cognate antigens are unknown. Sequencing of the DNA from cultured CD4+ T cells was carried out with the Oncomine TCR Beta short-read assay. Using its own MiXCR run on the PCR reads, TCRdb lists one record per CDR3 protein. The table records roughly 18,000 distinct CDR3 sequences, roughly 51% of them present only once. As to treatment: roughly nine-day PBMC culture with coronavirus spike peptide pools or control peptides (ViraFEST assay). The sample consisted of CD4+ T cells from blood, cultured in vitro, taken before SARS-CoV-2 vaccination. These receptors came from a human donor who had recovered from COVID-19.

Of note for this clonotype: At one end the junction does not follow the germline gene, possibly because of a read error. The chain employs TRBV6-5 and TRBJ1-2; 7 bases match TRBD1. The germline CDR1 and CDR2 sequences are MNHEY and SVGAGI. The CDR3 is 17 amino acids. The CDR3 DNA sequence: TGTGCCAGCAGTTACCGGCTTCAAGGACAGGCTAACTATGGCCACACCTTC. Translation: CASSYRLQGQANYGHTF.

The CDR3: CSARAGLPISDTQYF. The DNA for the CDR3 is TGCAGTGCTAGGGCGGGACTCCCTATTTCGGATACGCAGTATTTT. The chain joins TRBV20-1 to TRBJ2-3; D might be TRBD2 (6 bases). The CDR3 sequence is 15 residues long. The ends were cut back, 3 bases at V and 6 bases at J, with 19 bases in the middle. Per the germline V gene, CDR1 is DFQATT and CDR2 is SNEGSKA (reference sequence).

The CDR3 here is CAGQGRPGQPQHF. The CDR3 DNA reads TGTGCGGGACAGGGTAGACCGGGACAGCCCCAGCATTTT. This sequence joins TRBV7-9 and TRBJ1-5; 9 bases line up with TRBD1. The length of the CDR3 is 13 residues. The germline V gene has CDR1 SEHNR and CDR2 FQNEAQ (reference sequence).

The genes are TRBV7-8 and TRBJ1-1; D is ambiguous. Looked up from germline, CDR1 is SGHVS and CDR2 is FQNEAQ. The CDR3 sequence is 13 residues long. The CDR3 DNA reads as TGTGCAACCTCCCCCTCGGGTGGCACTGAAGCTTTCTTT. It specifies CATSPSGGTEAFF.

The chain combines TRBV6-1 with TRBJ2-3; 7 bases fit TRBD2. J gave up 3 bases and V 5 bases, and 2 bases lay outside the gene matches. Germline loops: CDR1 MNHNS, CDR2 SASEGT. The CDR3 consists of 13 residues. The CDR3 region is CASSPGGTDTQYF. CDR3 bases: TGTGCCAGCAGTCCCGGGGGGACAGATACGCAGTATTTT.

This clonotype was seen a handful of times. The V gene is TRBV7-2, the J gene TRBJ1-5, with a tentative D call TRBD1 (5 bases). V was clipped by 1 base and J by 0 bases, with 13 bases between them. The length of the CDR3 is 17 residues. Germline assignment: CDR1 SGHTA and CDR2 FQGNSA. In DNA form, the CDR3 reads TGTGCCAGCAGCTTAGGCGCAGGGATCCTTAGCAATCAGCCCCAGCATTTT. It codes for CASSLGAGILSNQPQHF.

V usage is TRBV27 and J usage is TRBJ2-5; TRBD1 is a possible D gene (6 bases). The ends were cut back, 4 bases at V and 5 bases at J, with 11 bases in the middle. The CDR3 covers 13 residues. Per the germline V gene, CDR1 is MNHEY and CDR2 is SMNVEV (reference sequence). The CDR3 DNA sequence: TGTGCCAGCAGTTCCACAGGGCGGGAGACCCAGTACTTC. Translated, it gives CASSSTGRETQYF.

J is TRBJ1-1 and V is TRBV28, with 8 nucleotides matching TRBD1. The V gene's germline CDR1 is MDHEN and CDR2 SYDVKM. The CDR3 runs to 20 residues. With 5 bases clipped from V and 3 bases from J, the junction kept 23 bases outside the gene matches. CDR3 coding DNA: TGTGCCAGCAGTACACCATCCGGGACAGGTTATGGGACATCGGACACTGAAGCTTTCTTT. Amino acid sequence: CASSTPSGTGYGTSDTEAFF.

V is TRBV10-2 and J is TRBJ1-5, with D uncertain. V was clipped by 5 bases and J by 1 base, with 9 bases between them. Germline assignment: CDR1 WSHSY and CDR2 SAAADI. The CDR3 spans 14 residues. CDR3 sequence reads: CASSHFRSNQPQHF. CDR3 nucleotide sequence: TGCGCCAGCAGTCATTTTAGAAGCAATCAGCCCCAGCATTTT.

This sequence joins TRBV15 and TRBJ1-5, with TRBD1 matching over 7 bases. Germline V gene lookup returns CDR1 LNHNV and CDR2 YYDKDF (reference sequence). The CDR3 runs 15 residues. V lost 4 bases, J lost 5 bases, and 8 bases stayed unmatched. The CDR3: CATSTQGTDHQPQHF. The CDR3 DNA is TGTGCCACCAGCACCCAAGGGACAGATCATCAGCCCCAGCATTTT. The whole variable domain, filled in from reference TRBV15 and TRBJ1-5, reads DAMVIQNPRYQVTQFGKPVTLSCSQTLNHNVMYWYQQKSSQAPKLLFHYYDKDFNNEADTPDNFQSRRPNTSFCFLDIRSPGLGDTAMYLCATSTQGTDHQPQHFGDGTRLSIL.

The chain is built from TRBV20-1 and TRBJ2-7; 8 bases fit TRBD1. Germline CDR1 DFQATT, CDR2 SNEGSKA (reference sequence). This CDR3 contains 15 residues. The J segment lost 3 bases and the V segment lost 2 bases, leaving 9 bases of the junction unmatched. The CDR3 sequence is CSARSLGQGDYEQYF. The CDR3 coding sequence is TGCAGTGCTAGATCTCTCGGACAGGGAGACTACGAGCAGTACTTC.

CDR3 residues: CSASGQNQETQYF. DNA of the CDR3: TGCAGTGCTAGTGGTCAGAACCAAGAGACCCAGTACTTC. This rearrangement joins TRBV20-1 to TRBJ2-5, with D unclear. The V gene's germline CDR1 is DFQATT and CDR2 SNEGSKA (reference sequence). The CDR3 spans 13 residues. Trimming cost V 3 bases and J 0 bases, with 8 bases left between them.

This clonotype was found once. The chain couples TRBV7-3 to TRBJ2-7, with D maybe TRBD2 (6 bases). This CDR3 has 15 amino acids. The V and J ends lost 3 bases and 0 bases respectively, with 12 bases between them. Germline CDR1 reads SGHTA; CDR2 reads FQGTGA. CDR3 region: CASSFKAGNSYEQYF. Written as DNA, the CDR3 is TGTGCCAGCAGCTTTAAAGCGGGCAACTCCTACGAGCAGTACTTC.

J is TRBJ2-7 and V is TRBV7-9, with 7 bases aligning to TRBD1. The CDR3 runs 16 residues. Losses at the gene ends were 5 bases for V and 5 bases for J; bases not matched to a gene: 15. CDR1 and CDR2 from the germline V gene are SEHNR and FQNEAQ (reference sequence). CDR3 in DNA: TGTGCCAGCAGCGGCCGCGACAGGGCCGTCATAAACGAGCAGTACTTC. It codes for CASSGRDRAVINEQYF.

CDR3 DNA: TGTGCCAGCACTGTAGCGGGAGGGCCGTTCCAGTACTTC. Translating it yields CASTVAGGPFQYF. V is TRBV2 and J is TRBJ2-7; 11 nucleotides agree with TRBD2. Trimming removed 7 bases from V and 10 bases from J; junction bases left unmatched: 9. CDR1 and CDR2 from the germline V gene are SNHLY and FYNNEI. This CDR3 comprises 13 residues.

This chain uses TRBV11-2 with TRBJ2-7, with D perhaps TRBD2 (5 bases). There are 14 residues in the CDR3. Per the germline V gene, CDR1 is SGHAT and CDR2 is FQNNGV. V was cut by 6 bases and J by 4 bases, with 16 bases left in between. The CDR3 region has the DNA TGTGCCAGCAGGAAAGCCGGGATCGAATACGAGCAGTACTTC. It yields the protein CASRKAGIEYEQYF.

This clonotype was seen a few times. The gene calls are TRBV6-1 and TRBJ1-1; D not certain. The V end lost 6 bases, the J end lost 7 bases, and 12 bases lay between the germline ends. CDR1 MNHNS and CDR2 SASEGT come from the germline V gene. The CDR3 length is 12 residues. In nucleotides, the CDR3 is TGTGCCAGCAGCCGGGATGATCATGAAGCTTTCTTT. This gives the protein CASSRDDHEAFF.